The 7 T cell receptor beta chains listed next were all sequenced from one sample in a study of Graves' ophthalmopathy and Graves' hyperthyroidism. RNA transcripts yielded amplified TCR beta CDR3 regions. In the first round, RT-PCR was carried out with HTBI primers, and a multiplex PCR formed the second round. One entry per CDR3 protein, called by TCRdb with MiXCR from the multiplex PCR reads. The sample contains roughly 300,000 distinct CDR3 sequences, roughly 15% of which appear only once. The sample was peripheral blood. These receptors were taken from an adult man with Graves' ophthalmopathy.

This clonotype was detected many times. The V gene is TRBV6-2 or TRBV6-3, the J gene TRBJ1-1; no firm D call. The CDR3 sequence is 14 residues long. Germline lookup yields CDR1 MNHEY and CDR2 SVGEGT. Trimming pared 6 bases from V and 1 base from J, leaving 12 bases between. The CDR3 DNA reads as TGTGCCAGCAGACCACCTCGAGGGAACACTGAAGCTTTCTTT. Translated, it gives CASRPPRGNTEAFF.

J is TRBJ2-7 and V is TRBV6-5; D may be TRBD1 (5 bases). V was trimmed by 0 bases and J by 5 bases, leaving 11 bases between them. The CDR3 contains 14 residues. Germline V gives CDR1 MNHEY, CDR2 SVGAGI. The CDR3 protein is CASSYSRRADEQYF. In DNA form, the CDR3 reads TGTGCCAGCAGTTACTCGCGCAGGGCGGACGAGCAGTACTTC.

This clonotype was seen many times. V gene TRBV2 combines with J gene TRBJ1-2, with D possibly being TRBD1 (5 bases). Germline CDR1 and CDR2: SNHLY and FYNNEI. The V and J ends lost 3 bases and 3 bases respectively, with 5 bases between them. CDR3 length: 12 residues. CDR3 sequence: CASSDRDYGYTF. DNA for the CDR3: TGTGCCAGCAGTGACAGGGACTATGGCTACACCTTC.

The sample holds many counts of this clonotype. The chain combines TRBV6-1 with TRBJ1-2, with 9 bases matching TRBD1. V shed 0 bases and J 2 bases; nucleotides not matched to a gene: 4. This CDR3 is built from 16 residues. Germline V gene lookup returns CDR1 MNHNS and CDR2 SASEGT. CDR3 region: CASSEASGQGNYGYTF. CDR3 coding DNA: TGTGCCAGCAGTGAAGCGTCGGGACAGGGAAACTATGGCTACACCTTC.

This clonotype was seen ten or more times. The V gene is TRBV14, the J gene TRBJ1-6; D gene ambiguous. The V and J ends lost 0 bases and 4 bases respectively, with 7 bases between them. The length of the CDR3 is 15 residues. Germline CDR1 and CDR2: SGHDN and FVKESK. CDR3 region: CASSQEGAYNSPLHF. CDR3 bases: TGTGCCAGCAGCCAAGAGGGAGCTTATAATTCACCCCTCCACTTT.

This clonotype has a count of ten or more. The V gene is TRBV20-1, the J gene TRBJ2-7; TRBD2 might be the D (6 bases). The V and J ends lost 5 bases and 3 bases respectively, with 20 bases between them. The CDR3 sequence is 15 residues long. The germline V gene encodes CDR1 DFQATT and CDR2 SNEGSKA (reference sequence). CDR3 nucleotide sequence: TGCAGTGCTGGTGGGGGGACCCACCGATACTACGAGCAGTACTTC. It translates to CSAGGGTHRYYEQYF.

The sample holds a few counts of this clonotype. The chain combines TRBV3-1 with TRBJ2-2, with 7 positions matching TRBD2. This CDR3 is 16 amino acids long. Germline CDR1 LGHDT, CDR2 YNNKEL (reference sequence). With 1 base clipped from V and 0 bases from J, the junction kept 2 bases outside the gene matches. The DNA of the CDR3 is TGTGCCAGCAGCCAAGTGGCGGGGGCGAACACCGGGGAGCTGTTTTTT. This sequence encodes CASSQVAGANTGELFF.